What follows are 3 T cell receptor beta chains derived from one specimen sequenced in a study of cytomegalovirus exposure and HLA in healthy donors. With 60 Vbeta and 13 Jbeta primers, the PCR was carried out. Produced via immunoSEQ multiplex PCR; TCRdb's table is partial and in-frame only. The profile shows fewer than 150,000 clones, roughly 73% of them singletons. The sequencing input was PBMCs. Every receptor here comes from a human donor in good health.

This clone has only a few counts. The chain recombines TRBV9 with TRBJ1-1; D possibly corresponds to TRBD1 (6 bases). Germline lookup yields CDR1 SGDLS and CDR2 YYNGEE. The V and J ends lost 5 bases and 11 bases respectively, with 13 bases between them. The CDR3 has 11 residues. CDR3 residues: CASRWQDSAFF. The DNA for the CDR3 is TGTGCCAGCAGGTGGCAGGACAGTGCTTTCTTT. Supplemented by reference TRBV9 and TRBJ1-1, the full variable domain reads DSGVTQTPKHLITATGQRVTLRCSPRSGDLSVYWYQQSLDQGLQFLIQYYNGEERAKGNILERFSAQQFPDLHSELNLSSLELGDSALYFCASRWQDSAFFGQGTRLTVV.

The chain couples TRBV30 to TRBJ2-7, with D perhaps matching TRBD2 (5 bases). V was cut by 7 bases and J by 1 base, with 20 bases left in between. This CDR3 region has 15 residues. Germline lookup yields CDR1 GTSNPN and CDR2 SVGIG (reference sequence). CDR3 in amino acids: CASRELPGTSYEQYF. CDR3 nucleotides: TGTGCCTCCCGTGAATTACCGGGAACATCCTACGAGCAGTACTTC. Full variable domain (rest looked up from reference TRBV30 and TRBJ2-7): SQTIHQWPATLVQPVGSPLSLECTVEGTSNPNLYWYRQAAGRGLQLLFYSVGIGQISSEVPQNLSASRPQDRQFILSSKKLLLSDSGFYLCASRELPGTSYEQYFGPGTRLTVT.

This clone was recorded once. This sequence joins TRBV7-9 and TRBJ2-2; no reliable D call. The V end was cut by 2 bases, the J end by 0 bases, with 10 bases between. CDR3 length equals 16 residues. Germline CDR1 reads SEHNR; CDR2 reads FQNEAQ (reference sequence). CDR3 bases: TGTGCCAGCAGCTTACCTCTACAGCCGAACACCGGGGAGCTGTTTTTT. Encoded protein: CASSLPLQPNTGELFF.